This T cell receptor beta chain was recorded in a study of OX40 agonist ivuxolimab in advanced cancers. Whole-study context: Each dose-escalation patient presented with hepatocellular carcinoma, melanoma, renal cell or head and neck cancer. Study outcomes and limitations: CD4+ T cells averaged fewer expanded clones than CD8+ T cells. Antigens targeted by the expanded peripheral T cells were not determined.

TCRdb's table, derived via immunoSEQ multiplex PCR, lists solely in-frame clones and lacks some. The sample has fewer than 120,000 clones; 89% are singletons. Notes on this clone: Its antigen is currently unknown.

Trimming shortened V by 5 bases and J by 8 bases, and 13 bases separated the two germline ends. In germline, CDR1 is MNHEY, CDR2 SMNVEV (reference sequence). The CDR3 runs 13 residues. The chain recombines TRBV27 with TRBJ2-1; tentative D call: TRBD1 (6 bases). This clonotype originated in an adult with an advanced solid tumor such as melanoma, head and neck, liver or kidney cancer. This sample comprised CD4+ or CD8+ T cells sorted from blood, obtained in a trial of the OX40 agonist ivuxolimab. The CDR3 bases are TGTGCCAGCAGTCCCCGCGAGGGGGATGAGCAGTTCTTC. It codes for CASSPREGDEQFF.